These 28 T cell receptor beta chains were sequenced from one sample in a study of siplizumab effects on memory and regulatory T cells. Libraries were prepared by immunoSEQ multiplex PCR; TCRdb keeps only in-frame clonotypes and omits some of them. The table lists about 97,000 clones, around nine tenths of them singletons. The sequenced sample consisted of CD4+ T cells sorted from blood. The receptors were gathered from a human donor in good health.

The chain has TRBV10-1 and TRBJ2-7, with unresolved D. V lost 6 bases to trimming and J lost 6 bases, with 21 bases between them. The germline V gene has CDR1 WNHNN and CDR2 SYGVQD (reference sequence). The CDR3 runs to 15 residues. The chain's CDR3 is CASSPIDSPFGEQYF. The CDR3, as DNA: TGCGCCAGCAGCCCGATAGACTCCCCATTTGGCGAGCAGTACTTC.

This chain uses TRBV6-5 with TRBJ2-7, with D possibly being TRBD1 (6 bases). The CDR3 loop spans 15 amino acids. V lost 6 bases to trimming and J lost 2 bases, with 17 bases between them. Germline V gene lookup returns CDR1 MNHEY and CDR2 SVGAGI. CDR3 amino acids: CASRTGQTTTYEQYF. The CDR3, as DNA: TGTGCCAGCAGAACTGGACAGACAACAACCTACGAGCAGTACTTC.

V is TRBV6-6 and J is TRBJ1-4; no reliable D call. The V end was cut by 8 bases, the J end by 7 bases, with 17 bases between. The CDR3 is 14 amino acids. CDR1 MNHNY and CDR2 SVGAGI come from the germline V gene (reference sequence). The CDR3 here is CASGSGTPREKLFF. DNA for the CDR3: TGTGCCAGCGGTTCAGGCACCCCTCGTGAAAAACTGTTTTTT.

This clone showed up just once. The J gene is TRBJ1-1, the V gene TRBV7-9, with D perhaps TRBD1 (5 bases). This CDR3 is built from 14 residues. Trimming pared 3 bases from V and 0 bases from J, leaving 8 bases between. Per germline, CDR1 SEHNR and CDR2 FQNEAQ (reference sequence). CDR3 DNA: TGTGCCAGCAGCTTTGACAGCTTGAACACTGAAGCTTTCTTT. Its translation is CASSFDSLNTEAFF.

This chain links TRBV4-1 with TRBJ2-7; 7 bases map to TRBD1. The junction had 5 bases not matched to a gene; V was cut back by 0 bases and J by 6 bases. This CDR3 spans 14 amino acids. Germline CDR1 and CDR2: MGHRA and YSYEKL. The CDR3 DNA sequence: TGCGCCAGCAGCCAAGAGGGGACAGTCCGCGAGCAGTACTTC. Its protein is CASSQEGTVREQYF.

The chain carries TRBV11-1 and TRBJ1-1; 9 bases line up with TRBD1. The ends lost 2 bases at V and 2 bases at J; junction bases unmatched: 9. The CDR3 consists of 17 residues. The germline CDR1 and CDR2 sequences are SGHAT and FQDESV (reference sequence). The DNA of the CDR3 is TGTGCCAGCAGCTTACCGGGCAACAGGGGGCCTAACACTGAAGCTTTCTTT. Translated: CASSLPGNRGPNTEAFF. Based on the CDR3 plus reference TRBV11-1 and TRBJ1-1, the full variable domain is EAEVAQSPRYKITEKSQAVAFWCDPISGHATLYWYRQILGQGPELLVQFQDESVVDDSQLPKDRFSAERLKGVDSTLKIQPAELGDSAMYLCASSLPGNRGPNTEAFFGQGTRLTVV.

The chain couples TRBV6-1 to TRBJ1-5, with D unresolved. Trimming left V 3 bases short and J 6 bases short, with 9 bases between. CDR3 length equals 13 residues. CDR1 is MNHNS, CDR2 SASEGT, per germline. Written as DNA, the CDR3 is TGTGCCAGCAGTGACCCGGCTTTTCAGCCCCAGCATTTT. Its translation: CASSDPAFQPQHF.

This clone is a singleton in its sample. The chain is built from TRBV30 and TRBJ2-6; D gene unclear. Germline V gene data show CDR1 as GTSNPN and CDR2 as SVGIG (reference sequence). The CDR3 loop spans 16 amino acids. Trimming cost V 4 bases and J 0 bases, with 13 bases left between them. The CDR3 spells CAWTVIRASGANVLTF. The CDR3 nucleotides are TGTGCCTGGACGGTTATACGGGCCTCTGGGGCCAACGTCCTGACTTTC.

This clone was detected only once. This chain links TRBV28 with TRBJ2-1, with 10 nucleotides matching TRBD2. Germline-derived CDR1 and CDR2 are MDHEN and SYDVKM. CDR3 size: 15 residues. The CDR3, as DNA: TGTTCCACCTTTTTGGGACTAGCGCAAGGCAATGAGCAGTTCTTC. Amino acids: CSTFLGLAQGNEQFF.

The rearrangement joins TRBV28 to TRBJ2-3, with D possibly TRBD1 on 5 matching bases. V dropped 6 bases and J dropped 6 bases, with 10 bases sitting between them. Germline V gene lookup returns CDR1 MDHEN and CDR2 SYDVKM. The CDR3 extends over 12 amino acids. The CDR3 nucleotides read TGTGCCAGCAGCAAAAACAGGGATACGCAGTATTTT. Amino acids: CASSKNRDTQYF.

The gene calls are TRBV28 and TRBJ1-4; TRBD1 might be the D (6 bases). Germline V CDR1 and CDR2: MDHEN, SYDVKM. The CDR3 is 17 amino acids. Trimming cost V 6 bases and J 4 bases, with 21 bases left between them. The CDR3 here is CASRGVLFRDNNEKLFF. The DNA for the CDR3 is TGTGCCAGCAGGGGTGTTTTATTCAGGGACAATAATGAAAAACTGTTTTTT. The full variable domain, in which reference TRBV28 and TRBJ1-4 provide the parts outside the CDR3, is DVKVTQSSRYLVKRTGEKVFLECVQDMDHENMFWYRQDPGLGLRLIYFSYDVKMKEKGDIPEGYSVSREKKERFSLILESASTNQTSMYLCASRGVLFRDNNEKLFFGSGTQLSVL.

The genes are TRBV28 and TRBJ2-7; D is possibly TRBD1 or TRBD2 (5 bases each). The CDR3 extends over 14 amino acids. Germline values: CDR1 MDHEN, CDR2 SYDVKM. Trimming took off 7 bases at V and 3 bases at J, with 16 bases between the two ends. The CDR3 is CASIPGRNFYEQYF. The CDR3 DNA reads as TGTGCCAGCATCCCGGGACGCAACTTCTACGAGCAGTACTTC.

The rearrangement joins TRBV12-5 to TRBJ2-3, with 7 positions matching TRBD2. The CDR3 is made up of 14 amino acids. The ends lost 9 bases at V and 4 bases at J; junction bases unmatched: 10. CDR1 is LGHNT and CDR2 is FRNRAP in the germline V gene. CDR3 residues: CASTGGLSADTQYF. The CDR3 coding sequence is TGTGCTAGCACCGGGGGACTATCAGCAGATACGCAGTATTTT.

The rearrangement links TRBV6-5 to TRBJ1-1, with D unclear. The CDR3 is 13 residues long. CDR1 is MNHEY and CDR2 is SVGAGI in the germline V gene. V gave up 2 bases and J gave up 1 base, with 5 bases separating them. This chain's CDR3 is CASSYRSNTEAFF. The CDR3 nucleotides read TGTGCCAGCAGTTACCGATCGAACACTGAAGCTTTCTTT.

The chain employs TRBV7-9 and TRBJ1-1; D unresolved. Trimming removed 5 bases from V and 0 bases from J, with 10 bases in between. Looked up from germline, CDR1 is SEHNR and CDR2 is FQNEAQ (reference sequence). The CDR3 contains 14 residues. The CDR3 sequence is CASSGVNMNTEAFF. The CDR3 bases are TGTGCCAGCAGCGGAGTGAACATGAACACTGAAGCTTTCTTT.

J is TRBJ1-4 and V is TRBV9; 11 bases fit TRBD1. The V segment lost 6 bases and the J segment 3 bases; nucleotides outside the gene matches: 16. The V gene's germline CDR1 is SGDLS and CDR2 YYNGEE. The CDR3 loop spans 19 amino acids. As DNA, the CDR3 is TGTGCCAGCACCCCCCTTAAAGGACAGGGGGCGAGATCTAATGAAAAACTGTTTTTT. Protein: CASTPLKGQGARSNEKLFF.

The chain uses TRBV4-1 and TRBJ2-1; TRBD2 matches 11 bases. After removal of 2 bases from V and 7 bases from J, the junction contained 7 bases not matched to a gene. The CDR3 has 16 residues. CDR1 MGHRA and CDR2 YSYEKL come from the germline V gene. CDR3 in DNA: TGCGCCAGCAGCCAACCGCGGGCTAGCGGGAGGAATGAGCAGTTCTTC. The encoded protein is CASSQPRASGRNEQFF.

The chain carries TRBV19 and TRBJ2-3, with 11 positions matching TRBD2. V lost 6 bases to trimming and J lost 3 bases; unmatched junction nucleotides: 2. Germline assignment: CDR1 LNHDA and CDR2 SQIVND (reference sequence). This CDR3 has 14 amino acids. CDR3 in amino acids: CASRSSGRTDTQYF. The CDR3 region has the DNA TGTGCCAGTAGGTCTAGCGGGAGGACAGATACGCAGTATTTT.

J is TRBJ2-3 and V is TRBV15, with 7 positions matching TRBD2. Germline lookup yields CDR1 LNHNV and CDR2 YYDKDF (reference sequence). With V trimmed by 0 bases and J by 0 bases, 6 bases remained unmatched. This CDR3 has 17 amino acids. This CDR3 reads CATSREAGNPSTDTQYF. The CDR3 bases are TGTGCCACCAGCAGAGAAGCGGGGAACCCTAGCACAGATACGCAGTATTTT.

Note on this clone: The junction shows a germline mismatch at one end, possibly a read error. The chain combines TRBV28 with TRBJ2-6; D is ambiguous. There are 15 residues in the CDR3. Germline CDR1 and CDR2: MDHEN and SYDVKM. The CDR3 loop is CASSLYSSEANVLTF. CDR3 DNA: TGTGCCAGCAGTTTATACAGTTCTGAGGCCAACGTCCTGACTTTC.

This clone was observed a handful of times. The chain is built from TRBV19 and TRBJ1-5; D possibly corresponds to TRBD1 (6 bases). The CDR3 is 15 residues long. Germline V CDR1 and CDR2: LNHDA, SQIVND (reference sequence). Trimming removed 3 bases from V and 7 bases from J, with 16 bases in between. CDR3 DNA sequence: TGTGCCAGTAGTATCCGAGGCAGGGGAGACCAGCCCCAGCATTTT. The encoded protein is CASSIRGRGDQPQHF.

This clone has a handful of counts. The chain combines TRBV19 with TRBJ1-2; D is undetermined. Germline V gene data show CDR1 as LNHDA and CDR2 as SQIVND (reference sequence). The germline V and J ends were trimmed by 6 bases and 7 bases, with 15 bases remaining between them. CDR3 length equals 13 residues. As DNA, the CDR3 is TGTGCCAGTAGACCGAGGGCAGTAGGTGGCTACACCTTC. This translates into CASRPRAVGGYTF.

This rearrangement joins TRBV21-1 to TRBJ2-5; TRBD2 reflects the table's D call only, with no check against the DNA. TRBV21-1 is classified as a pseudogene. The CDR3 spans 15 residues. CDR3 loop: CASGLGEGSEETQYF. The CDR3 DNA sequence: TGTGCCAGCGGGCTCGGGGAGGGATCGGAAGAGACCCAGTACTTC.

There are a few counts of this clone. The J gene is TRBJ1-5, the V gene TRBV18; perhaps TRBD1 as D (5 bases). The CDR3 runs 15 residues. Germline-derived CDR1 and CDR2 are KGHSH and LQKENI. V shed 1 base and J shed 2 bases, with 9 bases lying between them. CDR3 region: CASSPLGRGNQPQHF. CDR3 in DNA: TGTGCCAGCTCACCACTGGGCAGGGGCAATCAGCCCCAGCATTTT.

This clone was detected once. The chain links TRBV28 to TRBJ2-3; no clear D. The CDR3 length is 15 residues. V was shortened by 2 bases and J by 2 bases, with 11 bases between the two germline ends. Germline V lookup: CDR1 MDHEN, CDR2 SYDVKM. CDR3 sequence: CASSLHSGYTDTQYF. The CDR3 DNA is TGTGCCAGCAGTTTACACTCCGGGTACACAGATACGCAGTATTTT.

This clone was seen once. V is TRBV5-5 and J is TRBJ2-5; D call uncertain. CDR3 length equals 13 residues. The V end was cut by 0 bases, the J end by 0 bases, with 3 bases between. Germline V gene lookup returns CDR1 SGHKS and CDR2 YYEKEE (reference sequence). The CDR3 region has the DNA TGTGCCAGCAGCTTGGTCGACCAAGAGACCCAGTACTTC. Protein sequence: CASSLVDQETQYF. Supplemented by reference TRBV5-5 and TRBJ2-5, the full variable domain reads DAGVTQSPTHLIKTRGQQVTLRCSPISGHKSVSWYQQVLGQGPQFIFQYYEKEERGRGNFPDRFSARQFPNYSSELNVNALLLGDSALYLCASSLVDQETQYFGPGTRLLVL.

The V call is TRBV28, the J call TRBJ2-6, with a weak D call TRBD1 (5 bases). This CDR3 region has 15 residues. CDR1 is MDHEN and CDR2 is SYDVKM in the germline V gene. Trimming removed 1 base at V and 2 bases at J, with 6 bases between. The DNA for the CDR3 is TGTGCCAGCAGTTTATCAGGGACTGGGGCCAACGTCCTGACTTTC. This encodes CASSLSGTGANVLTF.

This chain's CDR3 is CATGTSGIEQFF. CDR3 sequence (DNA): TGTGCCACAGGAACATCGGGGATTGAGCAGTTCTTC. The chain links TRBV10-3 to TRBJ2-1, with a weak D call TRBD2 (5 bases). The CDR3 totals 12 residues. The germline V gene encodes CDR1 ENHRY and CDR2 SYGVKD. Trimming took 10 bases from V and 9 from J, leaving 16 bases between them.